The T cell receptor beta chain described here comes from a study of regulatory T cells in long-lasting Graves disease. Through Arm-PCR of CDR3 regions and iRepertoire HTBI primers, TCR beta libraries were built. TCRdb used MiXCR to reprocess the multiplex PCR reads, holding one entry per CDR3 protein. The data contain approximately 560,000 distinct CDR3 sequences, 15% to 20% of them singletons. The CDR3 runs to 17 residues. The V gene's germline CDR1 is SGHDN and CDR2 FVKESK. This clonotype was seen a few times. A read error may account for a junction end that differs from germline. Stated time point: newly diagnosed GD, antithyroid drugs for less than 3 months. RNA from PBMCs was the source of the TCR library. The data were also submitted as part of a second study, on T cells in Graves' hyperthyroidism and ophthalmopathy.

Sequenced here: peripheral blood mononuclear cells (PBMCs), sampled at new diagnosis, from a patient treated with antithyroid drugs. The TCR comes from a man aged 18 to 35 with Graves disease. The chain employs TRBV14 and TRBJ1-1, with D possibly being TRBD1 (5 bases). As DNA, the CDR3 is TGTGCCAGCAGCCCGGGTGGGGCGCCCCTAATGAACACTGAGGCTTTCTTT. It specifies CASSPGGAPLMNTEAFF. Looking up the rest from reference TRBV14 and TRBJ1-1 gives the full variable domain: EAGVTQFPSHSVIEKGQTVTLRCDPISGHDNLYWYRRVMGKEIKFLLHFVKESKQDESGMPNNRFLAERTGGTYSTLKVQPAELEDSGVYFCASSPGGAPLMNTEAFFGQGTRLTVV.